The T cell receptor beta chain described here comes from a study of cytomegalovirus exposure and HLA in healthy donors. In the PCR, 60 Vbeta and 13 Jbeta primers were used. Repertoires were generated with immunoSEQ multiplex PCR, while TCRdb's copy carries only in-frame clones and drops some. The sample holds some 130,000 clones; about 80% are singletons and the top ten take 0.95% to 1.1%. V shed 5 bases, J shed 0 bases, and the junction held 8 bases outside the gene matches. The germline gives CDR1 MDHEN, CDR2 SYDVKM. This CDR3 region has 16 residues. This receptor was identified in a human donor in good health. Sequencing used PBMCs. This chain joins TRBV28 and TRBJ1-1, with 8 positions matching TRBD1. The CDR3 reads CASSTGTGRLNTEAFF. In nucleotides, the CDR3 is TGTGCCAGCAGTACCGGGACAGGAAGATTGAACACTGAAGCTTTCTTT.